These 10 T cell receptor beta chains originate from one sample sequenced in a study of T-cell reconstitution after alpha-beta-depleted transplantation in children. The TCRbeta library incorporated unique molecular identifiers. MiXCR, applied by TCRdb to the PCR reads, yields one record per CDR3 protein. The repertoire has more than 3,500 distinct CDR3 sequences, about 25% of them found once; the top ten carry 25% to 35%. Here the sequenced sample was PBMCs, mostly from graft donor cells, taken 60 days after TCRalphabeta/CD19-depleted stem cell transplant. The receptor source for this set is a boy under two years old who had a stem cell transplant for SCID, so the T cells may come from the graft donor.

This clonotype has at least ten counts. This sequence joins TRBV4-3 and TRBJ1-4, with no clear D. The germline V gene has CDR1 LGHNA and CDR2 YSLEER. This CDR3 has 17 residues. V gave up 0 bases and J gave up 6 bases, with 17 bases separating them. The CDR3, as DNA: TGCGCCAGCAGCCAAGACCAAAATTACTATCGGCATGAAAAACTGTTTTTT. This encodes CASSQDQNYYRHEKLFF.

This clonotype showed up many times. The V and J genes are TRBV23-1 and TRBJ1-1; no clear D gene. TRBV23-1 is an ORF, and what it does is uncertain. The length of the CDR3 is 16 residues. V was trimmed by 6 bases and J by 5 bases, leaving 22 bases between them. The CDR3 region has the DNA TGCGCCAGCAGCATAAAATTAACCCGGGAACCTACTGAAGCTTTCTTT. Protein sequence: CASSIKLTREPTEAFF.

This chain joins TRBV6-1 and TRBJ2-5; TRBD1 is a possible D gene (5 bases). The germline gives CDR1 MNHNS, CDR2 SASEGT. The CDR3 is 13 residues long. Between the trimmed V and J ends, which lost 7 bases and 4 bases, there was a span of 13 bases. CDR3 DNA sequence: TGTGCCAGCAAGAACAGGCCATTAGAGACCCAGTACTTC. This codes for CASKNRPLETQYF.

This clonotype appeared many times. The V and J genes are TRBV4-1 and TRBJ1-2; D is undetermined. With 1 base removed from V and 3 bases from J, the gap between germline ends came to 15 bases. The germline CDR1 and CDR2 sequences are MGHRA and YSYEKL. There are 16 residues in the CDR3. The CDR3 DNA sequence: TGCGCCAGCAGCCAAGGGGCAGCGGGCGCGGACTATGGCTACACCTTC. Protein product: CASSQGAAGADYGYTF.

This clonotype is judged medium-sized. The gene calls are TRBV28 and TRBJ1-1, with D perhaps TRBD1 (6 bases). V lost 7 bases, J lost 2 bases, and 11 bases lay in between. The CDR3 length is 13 residues. Germline loops: CDR1 MDHEN, CDR2 SYDVKM. The CDR3 DNA is TGTGCCAGCACCATGGACAGAAACACTGAAGCTTTCTTT. As protein: CASTMDRNTEAFF.

This clonotype was seen repeatedly, ten times or more. The chain joins TRBV11-3 to TRBJ2-3, with unresolved D. Germline V gene data show CDR1 as SGHNT and CDR2 as YENEEA. The V gene lost 3 bases and the J gene lost 2 bases, with 9 bases spanning the gap. The CDR3 covers 14 residues. CDR3: CASSFSRYTDTQYF. CDR3 bases: TGTGCCAGCAGCTTTAGTAGATACACAGATACGCAGTATTTT.

This clonotype was counted many times. The chain combines TRBV19 with TRBJ2-7; D uncertain. Per the germline V gene, CDR1 is LNHDA and CDR2 is SQIVND (reference sequence). There are 11 residues in the CDR3. The germline V and J ends were trimmed by 4 bases and 3 bases, with 4 bases remaining between them. The CDR3 region is CASSTYYEQYF. CDR3 in DNA: TGTGCCAGTAGTACATACTACGAGCAGTACTTC.

The CDR3 DNA is TGCAGTGCTAGAGATACGTGGGAGCAGTACTTC. Its translation is CSARDTWEQYF. V usage is TRBV20-1 and J usage is TRBJ2-7, with D unresolved. The germline V gene encodes CDR1 DFQATT and CDR2 SNEGSKA (reference sequence). V lost 0 bases, J lost 7 bases, and 7 bases lay in between. The length of the CDR3 is 11 residues.

The V call is TRBV29-1, the J call TRBJ2-3; D is perhaps TRBD1 or TRBD2 (5 bases each). Germline assignment: CDR1 SQVTM and CDR2 ANQGSEA. V lost 7 bases and J 2 bases, leaving 16 bases between the germline ends. The CDR3 loop spans 14 amino acids. CDR3 nucleotide sequence: TGCAGCGCAGGGACGGACATTCCCACAGATACGCAGTATTTT. Translation gives CSAGTDIPTDTQYF.

Details on this clonotype: Its ends do not fully match the called genes, so a read error is possible. The chain employs TRBV28 and TRBJ2-5; perhaps D is TRBD1 or TRBD2 (5 bases each). The CDR3 runs to 12 residues. Germline CDR1 MDHEN, CDR2 SYDVKM. The CDR3 spells CAMGPGLLPQSF. The CDR3 DNA reads as TGTGCCATGGGCCCGGGGCTCCTCCCCCAGTCCTTC.